The source of this TCR beta chain is a study of CD8+CD57+ T cells in acquired aplastic anemia. General study results and limits: Controls and patients did not differ significantly in CD8+ Simpson's diversity.

The template used for profiling TCR beta VDJ and CDR3 was genomic DNA. Each CDR3 protein is one row after TCRdb ran MiXCR on the reads. The repertoire has around 170,000 distinct CDR3 sequences, roughly 63% of them found once; the top ten carry about 41%. CDR3 length: 15 amino acids. Germline lookup yields CDR1 MGHRA and CDR2 YSYEKL. As regards this clonotype: Its matching antigen is unknown. Germline and junction disagree at one end, which may indicate a read error.

The receptor was isolated from a human donor in good health. What was sequenced was sorted CD4+, CD8+, or CD8+CD57+ T cells (not recorded which) from PBMCs. The chain couples TRBV4-1 to TRBJ2-1, with 8 nucleotides matching TRBD2. The CDR3 loop is CASSPNLAGDNEQFF. CDR3 in DNA: TGTGCCAGCAGCCCAAACCTAGCGGGTGACAATGAGCAGTTCTTC.